This TCR beta chain was profiled in a study of cytomegalovirus exposure and HLA in healthy donors. This CDR3 contains 13 residues. Germline V CDR1 and CDR2: SGHTA, FQGNSA. V was pared by 5 bases and J by 5 bases, with 4 bases of the junction left unmatched. PCR used 60 Vbeta primers and 13 Jbeta primers. Only in-frame clones appear in the TCRdb table, and some are missing; sequencing was by immunoSEQ multiplex PCR. The sample has approximately 100,000 clones; over 60% are singletons. The sequencing sample was made of PBMCs. The receptor's source is a man aged 55 to 70 in good health and CMV-seropositive. The rearrangement uses TRBV7-2 and TRBJ1-1; 8 nucleotides line up with TRBD1. CDR3 nucleotides: TGTGCCAGCAGCGAACACAGGGGGACTGAAGCTTTCTTT. This encodes CASSEHRGTEAFF.